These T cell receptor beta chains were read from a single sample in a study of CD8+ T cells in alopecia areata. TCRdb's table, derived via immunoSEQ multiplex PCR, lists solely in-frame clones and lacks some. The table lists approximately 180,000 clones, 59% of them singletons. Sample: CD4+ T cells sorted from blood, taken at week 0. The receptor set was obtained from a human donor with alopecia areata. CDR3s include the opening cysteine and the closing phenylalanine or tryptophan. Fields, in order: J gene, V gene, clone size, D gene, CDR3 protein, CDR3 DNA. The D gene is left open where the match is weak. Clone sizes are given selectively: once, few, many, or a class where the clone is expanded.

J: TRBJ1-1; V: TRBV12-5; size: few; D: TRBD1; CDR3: CASGLKQGTQNTEAFF; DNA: TGTGCTAGTGGTTTGAAACAGGGGACCCAAAACACTGAAGCTTTCTTT
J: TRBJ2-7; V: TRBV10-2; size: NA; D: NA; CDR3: CASIVRILRQYF; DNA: TGCGCCAGCATAGTCAGAATCCTACGACAGTACTTC
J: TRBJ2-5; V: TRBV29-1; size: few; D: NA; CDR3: CSVGPLETQYF; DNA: TGCAGCGTGGGACCGTTGGAGACCCAGTACTTC
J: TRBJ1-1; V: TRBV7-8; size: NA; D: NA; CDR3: CASSHRLSGNTEAFF; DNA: TGTGCCAGCAGCCATCGTCTGTCGGGGAACACTGAAGCTTTCTTT
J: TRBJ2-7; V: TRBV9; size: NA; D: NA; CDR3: CASSVVSGEQYF; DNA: TGTGCCAGCAGCGTAGTAAGTGGCGAGCAGTACTTC
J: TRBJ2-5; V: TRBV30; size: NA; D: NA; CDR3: CAWSVAASGETQYF; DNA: TGTGCCTGGAGTGTAGCCGCATCGGGTGAGACCCAGTACTTC
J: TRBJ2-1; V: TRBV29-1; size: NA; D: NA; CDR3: CSVGVQARINEQFF; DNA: TGCAGCGTTGGGGTACAGGCCCGGATCAATGAGCAGTTCTTC
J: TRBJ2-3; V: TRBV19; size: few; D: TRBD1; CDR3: CASTTGSTDTQYF; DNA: TGTGCCAGTACGACAGGGAGCACAGATACGCAGTATTTT
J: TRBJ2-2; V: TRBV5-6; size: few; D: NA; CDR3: CASSLAENHRRENTGELFF; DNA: TGTGCCAGCAGCTTGGCCGAAAACCACAGGAGGGAAAACACCGGGGAGCTGTTTTTT
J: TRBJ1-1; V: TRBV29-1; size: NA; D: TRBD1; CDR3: CSVGQGVDTEAFF; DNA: TGCAGCGTCGGACAGGGGGTGGACACTGAAGCTTTCTTT
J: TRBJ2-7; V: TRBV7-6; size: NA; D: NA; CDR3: CASSLVEGHSYEQYF; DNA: TGTGCCAGCAGCTTAGTAGAGGGTCACTCCTACGAGCAGTACTTC
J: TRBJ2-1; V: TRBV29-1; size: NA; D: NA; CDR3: CSVPGTVSYNEQFF; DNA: TGCAGCGTGCCCGGGACGGTTTCCTACAATGAGCAGTTCTTC
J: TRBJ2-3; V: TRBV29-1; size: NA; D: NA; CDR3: CSVGGDTQYF; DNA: TGCAGCGTAGGTGGGGATACGCAGTATTTT
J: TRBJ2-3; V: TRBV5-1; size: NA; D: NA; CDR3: CASSLGQKNSPSQYF; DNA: TGCGCCAGCAGCTTGGGACAGAAAAACTCTCCCTCGCAGTATTTT